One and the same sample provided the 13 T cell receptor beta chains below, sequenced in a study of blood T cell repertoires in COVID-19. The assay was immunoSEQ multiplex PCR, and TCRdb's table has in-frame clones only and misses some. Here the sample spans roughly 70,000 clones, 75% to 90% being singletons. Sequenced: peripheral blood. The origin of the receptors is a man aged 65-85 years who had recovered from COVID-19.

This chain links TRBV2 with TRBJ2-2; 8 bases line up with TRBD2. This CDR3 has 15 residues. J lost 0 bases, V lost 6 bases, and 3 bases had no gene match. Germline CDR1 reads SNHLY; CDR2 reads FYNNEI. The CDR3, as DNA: TGTGCCAGCAGGCCACTAGCGGCGAACACCGGGGAGCTGTTTTTT. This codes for CASRPLAANTGELFF.

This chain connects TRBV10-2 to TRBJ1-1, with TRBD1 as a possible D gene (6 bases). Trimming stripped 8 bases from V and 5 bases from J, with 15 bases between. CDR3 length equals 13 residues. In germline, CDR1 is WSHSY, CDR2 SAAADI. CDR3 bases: TGCGCCAGCGGCAGGGGAGAGGGGACTGAAGCTTTCTTT. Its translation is CASGRGEGTEAFF.

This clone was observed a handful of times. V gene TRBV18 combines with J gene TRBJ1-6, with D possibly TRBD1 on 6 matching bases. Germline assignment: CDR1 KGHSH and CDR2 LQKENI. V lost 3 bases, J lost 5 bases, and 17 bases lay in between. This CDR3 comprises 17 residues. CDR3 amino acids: CASSPTDSVGNNSPLHF. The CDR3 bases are TGTGCCAGCTCACCGACGGACAGCGTCGGTAATAATTCACCCCTCCACTTT.

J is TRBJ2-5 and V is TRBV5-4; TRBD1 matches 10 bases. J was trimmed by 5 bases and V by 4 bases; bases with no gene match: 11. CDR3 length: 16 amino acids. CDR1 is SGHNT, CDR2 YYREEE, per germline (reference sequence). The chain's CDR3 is CASSEEGTGEGETQYF. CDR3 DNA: TGTGCCAGCAGCGAGGAAGGGACAGGGGAAGGGGAGACCCAGTACTTC.

CDR3 bases: TGTGCCACCAGTGGGCTGGGACTAGCGGGAGCCAATGAGCAGTTCTTC. Translation gives CATSGLGLAGANEQFF. The chain recombines TRBV24-1 with TRBJ2-1; 14 bases agree with TRBD2. Germline trimming cut 5 bases from V and 6 bases from J; bases unmatched to any gene: 5. The CDR3 consists of 16 residues. In germline, CDR1 is KGHDR, CDR2 SFDVKD.

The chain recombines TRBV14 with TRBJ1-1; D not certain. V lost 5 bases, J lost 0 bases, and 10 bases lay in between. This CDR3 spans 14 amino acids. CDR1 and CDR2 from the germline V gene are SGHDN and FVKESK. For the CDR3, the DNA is TGTGCCAGCAGCTTATCGGGAGTGAACACTGAAGCTTTCTTT. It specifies CASSLSGVNTEAFF.

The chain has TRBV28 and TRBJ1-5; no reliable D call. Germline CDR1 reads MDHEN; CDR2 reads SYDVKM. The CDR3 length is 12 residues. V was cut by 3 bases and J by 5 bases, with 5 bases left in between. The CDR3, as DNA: TGTGCCAGCAGTTTCTTTGATCAGCCCCAGCATTTT. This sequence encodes CASSFFDQPQHF.

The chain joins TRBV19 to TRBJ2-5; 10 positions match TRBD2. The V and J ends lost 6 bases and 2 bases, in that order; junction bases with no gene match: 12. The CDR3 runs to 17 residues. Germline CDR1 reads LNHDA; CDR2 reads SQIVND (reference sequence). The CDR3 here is CASRRPQEREGQETQYF. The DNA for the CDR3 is TGTGCCAGTAGAAGGCCCCAGGAGCGGGAGGGGCAAGAGACCCAGTACTTC. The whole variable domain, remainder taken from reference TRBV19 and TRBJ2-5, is DGGITQSPKYLFRKEGQNVTLSCEQNLNHDAMYWYRQDPGQGLRLIYYSQIVNDFQKGDIAEGYSVSREKKESFPLTVTSAQKNPTAFYLCASRRPQEREGQETQYFGPGTRLLVL.

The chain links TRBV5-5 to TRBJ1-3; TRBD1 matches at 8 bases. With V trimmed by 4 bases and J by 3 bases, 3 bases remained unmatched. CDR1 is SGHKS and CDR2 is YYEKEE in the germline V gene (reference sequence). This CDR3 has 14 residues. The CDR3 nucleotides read TGTGCCAGCAGCACCGGACAGGGTGGAAACACCATATATTTT. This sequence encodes CASSTGQGGNTIYF.

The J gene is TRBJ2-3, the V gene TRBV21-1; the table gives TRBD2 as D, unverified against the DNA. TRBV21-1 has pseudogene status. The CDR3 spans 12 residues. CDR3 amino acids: CASRKGGGTQYF. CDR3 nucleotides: TGTGCCAGCAGGAAGGGGGGAGGGACGCAGTATTTT.

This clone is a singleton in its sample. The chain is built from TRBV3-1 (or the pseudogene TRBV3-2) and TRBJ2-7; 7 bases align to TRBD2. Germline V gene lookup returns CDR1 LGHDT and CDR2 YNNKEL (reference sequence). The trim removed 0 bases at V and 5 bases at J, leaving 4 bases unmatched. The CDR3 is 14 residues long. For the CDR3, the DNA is TGTGCCAGCAGCCAAGATAGGGGAGGGAACGAGCAGTACTTC. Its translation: CASSQDRGGNEQYF.

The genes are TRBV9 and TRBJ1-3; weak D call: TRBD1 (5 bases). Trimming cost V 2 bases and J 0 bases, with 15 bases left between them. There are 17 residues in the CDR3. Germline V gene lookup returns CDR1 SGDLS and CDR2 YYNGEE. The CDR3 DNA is TGTGCCAGCAGCGTTCTCTCGCCAGGGATCTCTGGAAACACCATATATTTT. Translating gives CASSVLSPGISGNTIYF. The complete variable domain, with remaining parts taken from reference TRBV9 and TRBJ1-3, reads DSGVTQTPKHLITATGQRVTLRCSPRSGDLSVYWYQQSLDQGLQFLIQYYNGEERAKGNILERFSAQQFPDLHSELNLSSLELGDSALYFCASSVLSPGISGNTIYFGEGSWLTVV.

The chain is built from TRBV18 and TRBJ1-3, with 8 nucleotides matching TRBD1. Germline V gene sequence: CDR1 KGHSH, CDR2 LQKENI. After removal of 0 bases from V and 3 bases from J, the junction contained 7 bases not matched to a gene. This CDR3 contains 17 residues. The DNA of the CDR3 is TGTGCCAGCTCACCACCCGGACAGGGAATGGGTGGAAACACCATATATTTT. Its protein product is CASSPPGQGMGGNTIYF.